These 21 T cell receptor beta chains originate from one sample sequenced in a study of vaccination and CD4 T cells after COVID-19. Noted treatment: approximately nine-day PBMC culture with coronavirus spike peptide pools or control peptides (ViraFEST assay). An Oncomine TCR Beta short-read assay was used to sequence the DNA from cultured CD4+ T cells. Via MiXCR, TCRdb re-called the PCR reads, giving one row per CDR3 protein. Of roughly 14,000 distinct CDR3 sequences in the sample, around 55% were seen once. Their specific antigens are unknown. Sequencing was performed on CD4+ T cells from blood, cultured in vitro. The source is a human donor who had recovered from COVID-19.

The gene calls are TRBV24-1 and TRBJ2-1; TRBD2 agrees at 9 bases. CDR1 and CDR2 (germline): KGHDR, SFDVKD. V lost 2 bases and J lost 4; bases outside the gene matches: 11. There are 18 residues in the CDR3. CDR3 in amino acids: CATSDSKDGLAIYNEQFF. CDR3 bases: TGTGCCACCAGTGATTCGAAGGATGGACTAGCGATTTACAATGAGCAGTTCTTC.

The CDR3 bases are TGTGCCAGCAGCCCGACTGCGGGACAGGGCCTCGAGCAGTACTTC. It codes for CASSPTAGQGLEQYF. The genes are TRBV28 and TRBJ2-7; 9 nucleotides line up with TRBD1. Germline V lookup: CDR1 MDHEN, CDR2 SYDVKM. J gave up 6 bases and V 6 bases, and 12 bases lay outside the gene matches. The CDR3 length is 15 residues.

This clonotype was found a few times. The V gene is TRBV28, the J gene TRBJ1-5, with 9 bases lining up with TRBD1. The CDR3 extends over 16 amino acids. After removal of 5 bases from V and 5 bases from J, the junction contained 10 bases not matched to a gene. In germline, CDR1 is MDHEN, CDR2 SYDVKM. Here the CDR3 DNA reads TGTGCCAGCAGTACGGCGGGACAGGGTTATTATCAGCCCCAGCATTTT. Its protein product is CASSTAGQGYYQPQHF. Full variable domain (remainder filled in from reference TRBV28 and TRBJ1-5): DVKVTQSSRYLVKRTGEKVFLECVQDMDHENMFWYRQDPGLGLRLIYFSYDVKMKEKGDIPEGYSVSREKKERFSLILESASTNQTSMYLCASSTAGQGYYQPQHFGDGTRLSIL.

The chain joins TRBV27 to TRBJ2-1, with 9 bases matching TRBD1. V lost 1 base and J lost 8; bases outside the gene matches: 6. This CDR3 region has 15 residues. Germline lookup yields CDR1 MNHEY and CDR2 SMNVEV (reference sequence). Written as DNA, the CDR3 is TGTGCCAGCAGTTTATTTGGGACAGGGCCAGATGAGCAGTTCTTC. Translating it yields CASSLFGTGPDEQFF.

The chain couples TRBV3-1 to TRBJ1-2; D may be TRBD1 (6 bases). From germline, CDR1 is LGHDT and CDR2 YNNKEL (reference sequence). The CDR3 runs to 16 residues. V gave up 0 bases and J gave up 2 bases, with 13 bases separating them. The CDR3 coding sequence is TGTGCCAGCAGCCAAGAACGGGGGGCTAGGAACTATGGCTACACCTTC. This codes for CASSQERGARNYGYTF.

The chain employs TRBV6-1 and TRBJ1-6, with D unresolved. Germline assignment: CDR1 MNHNS and CDR2 SASEGT. The CDR3 totals 13 residues. V was clipped by 0 bases and J by 9 bases, with 6 bases between them. CDR3 amino acids: CASSEAWGSPLHF. In DNA, the CDR3 is TGTGCCAGCAGTGAAGCCTGGGGTTCACCCCTCCACTTT.

This chain links TRBV7-2 with TRBJ2-5; 8 bases map to TRBD1. In germline, CDR1 is SGHTA, CDR2 FQGNSA. The J segment lost 7 bases and the V segment lost 8 bases, leaving 18 bases of the junction unmatched. The CDR3 loop spans 16 amino acids. CDR3 sequence: CASGSSAGTGQRTQYF. The CDR3 nucleotides read TGTGCCAGCGGCTCCTCCGCAGGGACAGGCCAACGGACCCAGTACTTC.

This clonotype appeared a single time. The chain uses TRBV6-2 or TRBV6-3 and TRBJ2-1, with D maybe TRBD2 (5 bases). The CDR3 spans 15 residues. Germline V gene data show CDR1 as MNHEY and CDR2 as SVGEGT. V lost 7 bases, J lost 0 bases, and 13 bases lay in between. The CDR3 is CASTLAVSSYNEQFF. CDR3 in DNA: TGTGCCAGCACCCTAGCCGTTAGCTCCTACAATGAGCAGTTCTTC.

The chain has TRBV28 and TRBJ2-7, with no clear D. Per the germline V gene, CDR1 is MDHEN and CDR2 is SYDVKM. The CDR3 spans 13 residues. Trimming removed 7 bases from V and 8 bases from J, with 18 bases in between. Here the CDR3 reads CASNTVSGPKQYF. The CDR3 coding sequence is TGTGCCAGCAACACCGTTAGTGGACCTAAGCAGTACTTC.

J is TRBJ1-2 and V is TRBV5-1; 7 nucleotides agree with TRBD1. The CDR3 consists of 15 residues. Germline V gene lookup returns CDR1 SGHRS and CDR2 YFSETQ. Trimming cost V 0 bases and J 3 bases; bases outside gene matches: 5. In DNA form, the CDR3 reads TGCGCCAGCAGCTTGGTCCCAGGGGGGGACTATGGCTACACCTTC. Its translation is CASSLVPGGDYGYTF.

The chain couples TRBV7-2 to TRBJ1-2; TRBD1 matches at 7 bases. Germline CDR1 SGHTA, CDR2 FQGNSA. The ends lost 5 bases at V and 5 bases at J; junction bases unmatched: 5. This CDR3 comprises 13 residues. The CDR3 here is CASSMGDRYGYTF. DNA of the CDR3: TGTGCCAGCAGCATGGGGGACAGATATGGCTACACCTTC.

This clonotype has more than one count but fewer than ten. The CDR3 here is CSALSTSGYNEQFF. The CDR3 DNA sequence: TGCAGTGCCCTAAGTACTAGCGGTTACAATGAGCAGTTCTTC. The genes are TRBV20-1 and TRBJ2-1; 8 bases are a match to TRBD2. Looked up from germline, CDR1 is DFQATT and CDR2 is SNEGSKA (reference sequence). The junction had 8 bases not matched to a gene; V was cut back by 6 bases and J by 4 bases. This CDR3 comprises 14 residues.

This rearrangement joins TRBV20-1 to TRBJ2-1, with 9 bases identical to TRBD2. Germline CDR1 is DFQATT and CDR2 is SNEGSKA (reference sequence). The CDR3 length is 14 residues. Trimming cost V 4 bases and J 8 bases; bases outside gene matches: 9. CDR3 sequence (DNA): TGCAGTGCTATTGGTAGCGGGAGTGGGGATGAGCAGTTCTTC. Encoded protein: CSAIGSGSGDEQFF.

V gene TRBV25-1 combines with J gene TRBJ1-1, with 11 bases aligning to TRBD1. Per germline, CDR1 MGHDK and CDR2 SYGVNS. This CDR3 has 13 residues. The junction had 3 bases not matched to a gene; V was cut back by 8 bases and J by 4 bases. The CDR3 spells CASLGQGVTEAFF. The DNA of the CDR3 is TGTGCCAGCCTGGGACAGGGGGTCACTGAAGCTTTCTTT.

The chain is built from TRBV9 and TRBJ2-5; 7 nucleotides line up with TRBD1. The CDR3 is 15 residues long. Germline CDR1 SGDLS, CDR2 YYNGEE. The V and J ends lost 3 bases and 1 base, in that order; junction bases with no gene match: 6. CDR3 residues: CASSASTGLQETQYF. DNA for the CDR3: TGTGCCAGCAGCGCATCGACAGGGCTCCAAGAGACCCAGTACTTC.

The genes are TRBV7-2 and TRBJ2-2; 8 bases fit TRBD1. The V gene's germline CDR1 is SGHTA and CDR2 FQGNSA. There are 12 residues in the CDR3. Trimming removed 4 bases from V and 13 bases from J; junction bases left unmatched: 5. The CDR3 nucleotides read TGTGCCAGCAGCTCCGGACAGGGAGTGCTGTTTTTT. Translated: CASSSGQGVLFF.

The rearrangement links TRBV12-3 or TRBV12-4 to TRBJ2-2, with TRBD1 identical over 10 bases. V gave up 6 bases and J gave up 7 bases; unmatched junction bases: 8. CDR3 length equals 15 residues. This chain's CDR3 is CASSPDRGRIGELFF. The CDR3 DNA reads as TGTGCCAGCAGCCCTGACAGGGGGCGTATCGGGGAGCTGTTTTTT.

This clonotype was found a few times. The V gene is TRBV20-1, the J gene TRBJ2-1; the D gene is possibly TRBD2 (6 bases). CDR1 is DFQATT, CDR2 SNEGSKA, per germline (reference sequence). V was trimmed by 5 bases and J by 4 bases, leaving 15 bases between them. The CDR3 runs 14 residues. The CDR3 bases are TGCAGTGCTCAGCGTGGCGGGACTTACAATGAGCAGTTCTTC. It specifies CSAQRGGTYNEQFF.

The J gene is TRBJ1-6, the V gene TRBV25-1; D gene unclear. This CDR3 is built from 14 residues. Trimming removed 2 bases at V and 12 bases at J, with 14 bases between. Germline V lookup: CDR1 MGHDK, CDR2 SYGVNS. The CDR3 DNA reads as TGTGCCAGCAGTGAAGACGCGTTCTCTAGACCCCTCCACTTT. The encoded protein is CASSEDAFSRPLHF.

The chain links TRBV7-3 to TRBJ2-7; 12 bases line up with TRBD1. The junction had 9 bases not matched to a gene; V was cut back by 5 bases and J by 4 bases. In germline, CDR1 is SGHTA, CDR2 FQGTGA. The CDR3 runs to 16 residues. CDR3 amino acids: CASSKDPGQGAYEQYF. The DNA of the CDR3 is TGTGCCAGCAGCAAAGATCCGGGACAGGGGGCTTACGAGCAGTACTTC.

The genes are TRBV7-9 and TRBJ1-4; D is undetermined. The CDR3 is made up of 14 amino acids. Looked up from germline, CDR1 is SEHNR and CDR2 is FQNEAQ (reference sequence). V lost 5 bases and J lost 0, with 7 bases in between. CDR3 nucleotides: TGTGCCAGCAGCGCGGATGCAACTAATGAAAAACTGTTTTTT. This codes for CASSADATNEKLFF.